This T cell receptor (beta chain) was captured in a study of blood T cells in healthy people across ages. Overall study context: With template switching, about one barcoded beta molecule was captured per two T cells.

Study-wide results and limits: Relative to aged donors, long-lived donors carried more naive CD4+ cells and displayed higher diversity.

This clonotype turned up a few times. Its antigen is not known. The CDR3 is 13 residues long. Between the trimmed V and J ends, which lost 6 bases and 4 bases, there was a span of 10 bases. Germline V lookup: CDR1 LGHDT, CDR2 YNNKEL (reference sequence). Combining a sample-barcoded 5' primer with a J-beta primer mix, a second PCR ran for roughly 7 to 12 cycles. TCRdb reanalysed the 5' RACE reads using MiXCR and keeps one entry per CDR3 protein. The sample contains 700,000 to 850,000 distinct CDR3 sequences, around 36% of which appear only once. This TCR was sampled from a man between 18 and 35 years old in good health. Sequenced input: blood. The chain uses TRBV3-1 and TRBJ2-1, with D uncertain. CDR3 nucleotide sequence: TGTGCCAGCAGAATGACTGGTTACAATGAGCAGTTCTTC. Its protein is CASRMTGYNEQFF.